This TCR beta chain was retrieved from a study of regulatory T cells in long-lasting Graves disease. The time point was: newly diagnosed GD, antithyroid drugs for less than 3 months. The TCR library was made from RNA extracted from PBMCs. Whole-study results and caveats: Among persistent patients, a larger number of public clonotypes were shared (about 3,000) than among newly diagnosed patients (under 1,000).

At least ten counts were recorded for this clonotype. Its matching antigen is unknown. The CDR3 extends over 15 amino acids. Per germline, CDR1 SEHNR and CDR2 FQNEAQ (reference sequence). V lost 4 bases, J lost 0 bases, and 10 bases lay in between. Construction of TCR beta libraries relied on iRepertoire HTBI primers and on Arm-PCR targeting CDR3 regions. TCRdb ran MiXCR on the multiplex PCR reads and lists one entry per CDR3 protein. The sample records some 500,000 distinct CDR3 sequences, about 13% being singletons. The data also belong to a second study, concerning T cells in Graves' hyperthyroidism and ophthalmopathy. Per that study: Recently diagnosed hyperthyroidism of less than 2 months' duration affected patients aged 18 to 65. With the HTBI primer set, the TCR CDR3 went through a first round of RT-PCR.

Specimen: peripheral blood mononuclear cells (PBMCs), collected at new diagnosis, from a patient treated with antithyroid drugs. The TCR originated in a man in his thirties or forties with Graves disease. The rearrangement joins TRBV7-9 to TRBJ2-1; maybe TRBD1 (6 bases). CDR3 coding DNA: TGTGCCAGCAGCTCTCTGGGGGCCTCCTACAATGAGCAGTTCTTC. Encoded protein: CASSSLGASYNEQFF.